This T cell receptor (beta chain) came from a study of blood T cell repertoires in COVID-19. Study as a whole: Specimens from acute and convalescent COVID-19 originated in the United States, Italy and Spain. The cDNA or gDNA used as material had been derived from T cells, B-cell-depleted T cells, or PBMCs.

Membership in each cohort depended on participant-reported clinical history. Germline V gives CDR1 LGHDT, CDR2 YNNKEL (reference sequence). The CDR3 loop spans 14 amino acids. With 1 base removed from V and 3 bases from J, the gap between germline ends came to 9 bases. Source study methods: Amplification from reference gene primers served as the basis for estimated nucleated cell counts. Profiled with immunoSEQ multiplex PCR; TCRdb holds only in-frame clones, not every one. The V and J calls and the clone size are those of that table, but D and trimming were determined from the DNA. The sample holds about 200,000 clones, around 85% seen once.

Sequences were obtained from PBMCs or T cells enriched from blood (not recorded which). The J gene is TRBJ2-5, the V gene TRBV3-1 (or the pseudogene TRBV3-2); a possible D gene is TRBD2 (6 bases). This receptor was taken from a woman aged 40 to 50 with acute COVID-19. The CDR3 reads CASSQGLAKETQYF. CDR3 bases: TGTGCCAGCAGCCAAGGCCTAGCGAAAGAGACCCAGTACTTC.